This T cell receptor (beta chain) was captured by sequencing in a study of T cells in Graves' hyperthyroidism and ophthalmopathy. Regarding the study as a whole: Median prediction lead before ophthalmopathy onset was 6.5 months with the model. Blood also carried most thyroid clonotypes expanded above 0.001.

CDR1 and CDR2 (germline): WSHSY, SAAADI. The V and J ends lost 2 bases and 11 bases, in that order; junction bases with no gene match: 9. The length of the CDR3 is 14 residues. RNA transcripts served as the template for amplifying TCR beta CDR3 regions. A first-round RT-PCR of the TCR CDR3 used the HTBI primer set. MiXCR, applied by TCRdb to the multiplex PCR reads, yields one record per CDR3 protein. The table includes over 300,000 distinct CDR3 sequences, approximately 14% detected once. On the basis of clinical symptoms, serum thyroxine and TRAb, thyroid ultrasound and orbital computed tomography, diagnoses were made. It was approximately 9.4 ml of fresh peripheral blood that supplied the PBMCs. This clonotype turned up a few times. Antigen specificity is unknown.

The receptor was isolated from a woman in her 40s with Graves' ophthalmopathy. Material for sequencing was blood. The rearrangement uses TRBV10-2 and TRBJ1-5, with TRBD1 identical over 7 bases. CDR3 DNA: TGCGCCAGCAGTGAGGGCCAGGGGGGGGGGGCCCAGCATTTT. This translates into CASSEGQGGGAQHF.